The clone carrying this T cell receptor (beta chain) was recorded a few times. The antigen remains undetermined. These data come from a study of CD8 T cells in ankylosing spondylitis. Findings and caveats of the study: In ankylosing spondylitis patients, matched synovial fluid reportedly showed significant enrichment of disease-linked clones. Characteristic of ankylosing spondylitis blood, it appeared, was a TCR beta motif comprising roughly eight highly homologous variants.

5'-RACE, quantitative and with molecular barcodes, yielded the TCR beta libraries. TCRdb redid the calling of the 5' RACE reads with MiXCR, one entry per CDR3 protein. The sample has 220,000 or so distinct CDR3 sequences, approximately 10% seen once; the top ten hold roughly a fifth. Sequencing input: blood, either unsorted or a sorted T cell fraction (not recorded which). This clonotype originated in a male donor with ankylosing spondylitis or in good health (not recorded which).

The CDR3: CASRKLRGGPDTQYF. In DNA, the CDR3 is TGTGCCAGCAGGAAACTGCGCGGGGGCCCAGATACGCAGTATTTT. The J gene is TRBJ2-3, the V gene TRBV6-1; D is perhaps TRBD2 (7 bases). CDR1 and CDR2 (germline): MNHNS, SASEGT. The CDR3 contains 15 residues. V dropped 6 bases and J dropped 4 bases, with 17 bases sitting between them.